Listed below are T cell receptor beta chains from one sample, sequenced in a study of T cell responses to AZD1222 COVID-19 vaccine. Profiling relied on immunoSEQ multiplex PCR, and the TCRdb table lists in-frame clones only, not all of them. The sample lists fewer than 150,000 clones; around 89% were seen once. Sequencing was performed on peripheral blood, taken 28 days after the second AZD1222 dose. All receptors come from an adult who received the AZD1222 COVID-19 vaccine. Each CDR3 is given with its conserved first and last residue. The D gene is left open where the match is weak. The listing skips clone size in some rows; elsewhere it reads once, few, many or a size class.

TGTGCCAGCTCAAGAGGCCTGAAGGAGACCCAGTACTTC CASSRGLKETQYF NA TRBJ2-5 NA TRBV18
TGTGCCAGCAGCTTGGGGACTCAACACAATGAGCAGTTCTTC CASSLGTQHNEQFF NA TRBJ2-1 NA TRBV7-3
TGTGCCAGTAGTATGAGGGAGAACTATGGCTACACCTTC CASSMRENYGYTF NA TRBJ1-2 NA TRBV19
TGTGCCAGCAGTGCAGCCGGGACAGTAGGCTACGAGCAGTACTTC CASSAAGTVGYEQYF NA TRBJ2-7 TRBD1 TRBV28
TGTGCCAGCAGCTCCTTCGGGACAGGGGAAAAACTGTTTTTT CASSSFGTGEKLFF NA TRBJ1-4 TRBD1 TRBV7-9
TGTGCCAGCAGGGATACACGAAGCTACGAGCAGTACTTC CASRDTRSYEQYF NA TRBJ2-7 NA TRBV2
TGCGCCAGCAGCCAACTCCCGGGCAGCGCTGAAGCTTTCTTT CASSQLPGSAEAFF NA TRBJ1-1 NA TRBV4-1
TGTGCCGCCGGGCGCCTAGTGACTTTCGCTAACTATGGCTACACCTTC CAAGRLVTFANYGYTF NA TRBJ1-2 NA TRBV2
TGTGCCAGTGCTACCTGGGACAGCGGCCAGCCCCAGCATTTT CASATWDSGQPQHF NA TRBJ1-5 TRBD1 TRBV19
TGTGCCACCAGTCAAGGGACTAATCAGCCCCAGCATTTT CATSQGTNQPQHF NA TRBJ1-5 NA TRBV24-1
TGTGCCAGCTCACCGGTTACCAAAAACATTCAGTACTTC CASSPVTKNIQYF NA TRBJ2-4 NA TRBV18
TGTGCCAGCAACTTAAGGTTTCAGCCCCAGCATTTT CASNLRFQPQHF NA TRBJ1-5 NA TRBV27
TGTGCCAGTAGTATAGCCCTCCTCAGGTCCCCAGAGCAGTTCTTC CASSIALLRSPEQFF NA TRBJ2-1 NA TRBV19
TGTGCCAGCAGCTTAGCGCAGAACACTGAAGCTTTCTTT CASSLAQNTEAFF NA TRBJ1-1 NA TRBV7-9
TGTGCCAGCAGCTTGCCGGACCCGGGGAATTCACCCCTCCACTTT CASSLPDPGNSPLHF NA TRBJ1-6 NA TRBV2
TGTGCCAGCAGCCAACGGCCTGGGACATTCACTGAAGCTTTCTTT CASSQRPGTFTEAFF NA TRBJ1-1 NA TRBV3-1/TRBV3-2
TGTGCCAGCAGCCCCAGTGGTAGCGGGAGCGTGACCCAGTACTTC CASSPSGSGSVTQYF NA TRBJ2-5 TRBD2 TRBV3-1/TRBV3-2
TGCGCCAGCAGCCACCGGCAGGACATTAGAAACCCCTACGAGCAGTACTTC CASSHRQDIRNPYEQYF NA TRBJ2-7 NA TRBV4-1
TGTGCCAGCAGCTCCCGGGGGCGGGGGGACGACAATGAGCAGTTCTTC CASSSRGRGDDNEQFF NA TRBJ2-1 TRBD2 TRBV3-1/TRBV3-2
TGTGCCACCTCAGAGCGGATGAACACTGAAGCTTTCTTT CATSERMNTEAFF once TRBJ1-1 NA TRBV7-3
TGTGCCAGCAGCGCCATGCTGGACTATGGCTACACCTTC CASSAMLDYGYTF NA TRBJ1-2 NA TRBV11-2
TGTGCCAGCAGCCAAGAGGGCACGGGGCGAGGGTCCTACGAGCAGTACTTC CASSQEGTGRGSYEQYF NA TRBJ2-7 NA TRBV4-2
TGTGCCAGCGCGGGGAACACTGAAGCTTTCTTT CASAGNTEAFF NA TRBJ1-1 NA TRBV28